The 17 T cell receptor beta chains reported below all come from one sample, sequenced in a study of blood T cell repertoires in COVID-19. Profiling relied on immunoSEQ multiplex PCR, and the TCRdb table lists in-frame clones only, not all of them. The sample includes about 56,000 clones, less than 90% seen only once; the top ten take approximately 13%. Sequencing was performed on peripheral blood. These receptors came from a woman older than 75 with acute or convalescent COVID-19.

CDR3 DNA: TGTGCCAGCAGCTTAGGGGAGGACACTGAAGCTTTCTTT. As protein: CASSLGEDTEAFF. This sequence joins TRBV7-7 and TRBJ1-1; D not resolved. The CDR3 runs 13 residues. In germline, CDR1 is SSHAT, CDR2 FNYEAQ (reference sequence). The ends were cut back, 1 base at V and 3 bases at J, with 6 bases in the middle.

The chain uses TRBV30 and TRBJ2-1, with 8 bases fitting TRBD1. The CDR3 contains 13 residues. Germline V gives CDR1 GTSNPN, CDR2 SVGIG (reference sequence). With V trimmed by 8 bases and J by 4 bases, 7 bases remained unmatched. The CDR3 DNA sequence: TGTGCCGGAGCAGGGGGCGCGTACAATGAGCAGTTCTTC. This sequence encodes CAGAGGAYNEQFF.

V usage is TRBV5-1 and J usage is TRBJ1-2; D remains ambiguous. CDR1 SGHRS and CDR2 YFSETQ come from the germline V gene. The CDR3 has 15 amino acids. V shed 3 bases and J shed 2 bases, with 14 bases lying between them. CDR3 sequence reads: CASSSDLESNYGYTF. The DNA for the CDR3 is TGCGCCAGCAGCTCTGATTTAGAAAGCAACTATGGCTACACCTTC. The variable domain in full, with the rest retrieved from reference TRBV5-1 and TRBJ1-2, is KAGVTQTPRYLIKTRGQQVTLSCSPISGHRSVSWYQQTPGQGLQFLFEYFSETQRNKGNFPGRFSGRQFSNSRSEMNVSTLELGDSALYLCASSSDLESNYGYTFGSGTRLTVV.

V usage is TRBV3-1 (or the pseudogene TRBV3-2) and J usage is TRBJ2-3; 9 bases are shared with TRBD1. V lost 5 bases, J lost 3 bases, and 6 bases stayed unmatched. The germline V gene has CDR1 LGHDT and CDR2 YNNKEL (reference sequence). The CDR3 contains 15 residues. The CDR3, as DNA: TGTGCCAGCAGCATACAGGGGGCAGTAACAGATACGCAGTATTTT. This encodes CASSIQGAVTDTQYF.

This chain connects TRBV18 to TRBJ2-2; D may be TRBD1 (5 bases). The V gene's germline CDR1 is KGHSH and CDR2 LQKENI. The CDR3 extends over 14 amino acids. The V end lost 3 bases, the J end lost 6 bases, and 11 bases lay between the germline ends. Here the CDR3 reads CASSPSQVSGELFF. DNA of the CDR3: TGTGCCAGCTCACCTTCACAGGTCTCCGGGGAGCTGTTTTTT.

The chain uses TRBV2 and TRBJ2-7, with 9 positions matching TRBD1. V gave up 10 bases and J gave up 3 bases; unmatched junction bases: 4. CDR1 is SNHLY, CDR2 FYNNEI, per germline. This CDR3 is 12 amino acids long. The CDR3 DNA sequence: TGTGCCACGCGACAGGGGGACTACGAGCAGTACTTC. It encodes CATRQGDYEQYF.

For the CDR3, the DNA is TGTGCCAGCAGCGCCGGTGGAACAGGGACTGGCTACACCTTC. It specifies CASSAGGTGTGYTF. V is TRBV5-4 and J is TRBJ1-2; tentative D call: TRBD1 (6 bases). This CDR3 comprises 14 residues. Trimming stripped 4 bases from V and 7 bases from J, with 17 bases between. CDR1 is SGHNT and CDR2 is YYREEE in the germline V gene (reference sequence).

The chain uses TRBV15 and TRBJ1-2; TRBD1 is a possible D gene (6 bases). The V end lost 0 bases, the J end lost 4 bases, and 12 bases lay between the germline ends. This CDR3 has 15 amino acids. Germline CDR1 is LNHNV and CDR2 is YYDKDF (reference sequence). CDR3: CATSREQGLSYGYTF. The CDR3 DNA sequence: TGTGCCACCAGCAGAGAACAGGGTTTAAGCTATGGCTACACCTTC. Full variable domain (missing parts from reference TRBV15 and TRBJ1-2): DAMVIQNPRYQVTQFGKPVTLSCSQTLNHNVMYWYQQKSSQAPKLLFHYYDKDFNNEADTPDNFQSRRPNTSFCFLDIRSPGLGDTAMYLCATSREQGLSYGYTFGSGTRLTVV.

V and J are TRBV5-1 and TRBJ1-1; a possible D gene is TRBD1 (6 bases). CDR1 is SGHRS and CDR2 is YFSETQ in the germline V gene. This CDR3 comprises 15 residues. The V end lost 0 bases, the J end lost 1 base, and 10 bases lay between the germline ends. The CDR3 region has the DNA TGCGCCAGCAGCTTGGCCGCAGGGGCGAACACTGAAGCTTTCTTT. This sequence encodes CASSLAAGANTEAFF.

The sample holds a few counts of this clone. The chain uses TRBV3-1 (or the pseudogene TRBV3-2) and TRBJ2-1; 8 bases are a match to TRBD1. The CDR3 runs 13 residues. From germline, CDR1 is LGHDT and CDR2 YNNKEL (reference sequence). The ends lost 7 bases at V and 5 bases at J; junction bases unmatched: 4. In nucleotides, the CDR3 is TGTGCCAGCATGAGACAGGGGAACAATGAGCAGTTCTTC. Translated: CASMRQGNNEQFF.

The chain has TRBV5-1 and TRBJ1-2, with D possibly matching TRBD1 (5 bases). The CDR3 spans 15 residues. Between the trimmed V and J ends, which lost 0 bases and 8 bases, there was a span of 17 bases. The germline V gene has CDR1 SGHRS and CDR2 YFSETQ. CDR3 region: CASSLGSSDTGGYTF. CDR3 bases: TGCGCCAGCAGCTTGGGGTCTTCTGACACAGGAGGCTACACCTTC.

The chain combines TRBV30 with TRBJ2-7; maybe TRBD1 (6 bases). CDR3 length: 12 residues. Trimming shortened V by 3 bases and J by 6 bases, and 12 bases separated the two germline ends. The germline gives CDR1 GTSNPN, CDR2 SVGIG (reference sequence). The chain's CDR3 is CAWSPRGTEQYF. The CDR3 nucleotides are TGTGCCTGGAGCCCTAGGGGGACCGAGCAGTACTTC.

In its sample, this clone was seen a few times. In DNA form, the CDR3 reads TGTGCCAGCAGCCAAGCAACAGGGAGAAGTGGCTACACCTTC. This translates into CASSQATGRSGYTF. This chain joins TRBV3-1 (or the pseudogene TRBV3-2) and TRBJ1-2; possibly TRBD1 for D (6 bases). Trimming removed 1 base from V and 7 bases from J, with 13 bases in between. In germline, CDR1 is LGHDT, CDR2 YNNKEL (reference sequence). This CDR3 is built from 14 residues.

V is TRBV29-1 and J is TRBJ2-3; D is possibly TRBD2 (6 bases). From germline, CDR1 is SQVTM and CDR2 ANQGSEA. This CDR3 contains 13 residues. V was pared by 4 bases and J by 6 bases, with 14 bases between. The CDR3 nucleotides are TGCAGCGTTGGTTTTAGCGGTTCGGATACGCAGTATTTT. Translated, it gives CSVGFSGSDTQYF.

The chain links TRBV6-1 to TRBJ1-1, with 7 positions matching TRBD1. Trimming took 7 bases from V and 5 from J; bases not matched to a gene: 7. This CDR3 comprises 13 residues. Per the germline V gene, CDR1 is MNHNS and CDR2 is SASEGT. The DNA of the CDR3 is TGTGCCAGCAATCGTGCAGGGGGAACTGAAGCTTTCTTT. This translates into CASNRAGGTEAFF.

The chain couples TRBV6-1 to TRBJ1-6; no definite D call. The length of the CDR3 is 14 residues. Trimming took off 2 bases at V and 7 bases at J, with 9 bases between the two ends. Germline CDR1 and CDR2: MNHNS and SASEGT. CDR3 amino acids: CASSEPGLNSPLHF. The CDR3 coding sequence is TGTGCCAGCAGTGAACCGGGATTAAATTCACCCCTCCACTTT.

This clone was recorded once. J is TRBJ1-2 and V is TRBV19, with 9 bases lining up with TRBD1. The germline CDR1 and CDR2 sequences are LNHDA and SQIVND (reference sequence). The V gene end was trimmed by 6 bases and the J gene end by 6 bases; junction bases not matched to a gene: 8. This CDR3 has 14 amino acids. Here the CDR3 reads CASREQGASNGYTF. The CDR3 DNA follows: TGTGCCAGTAGGGAACAGGGGGCGAGCAATGGCTACACCTTC. Full variable domain (remainder filled in from reference TRBV19 and TRBJ1-2): DGGITQSPKYLFRKEGQNVTLSCEQNLNHDAMYWYRQDPGQGLRLIYYSQIVNDFQKGDIAEGYSVSREKKESFPLTVTSAQKNPTAFYLCASREQGASNGYTFGSGTRLTVV.